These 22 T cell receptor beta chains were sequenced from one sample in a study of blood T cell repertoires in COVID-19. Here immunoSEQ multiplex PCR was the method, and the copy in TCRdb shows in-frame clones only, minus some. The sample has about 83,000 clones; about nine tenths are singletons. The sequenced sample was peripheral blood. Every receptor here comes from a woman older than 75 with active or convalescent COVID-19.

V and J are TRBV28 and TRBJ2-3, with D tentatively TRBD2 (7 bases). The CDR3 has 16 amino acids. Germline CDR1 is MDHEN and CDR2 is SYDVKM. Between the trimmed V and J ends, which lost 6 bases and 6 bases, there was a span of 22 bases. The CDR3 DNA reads TGTGCCAGCAGCCCCGGGGGGAACAGGGCGGGTGATACGCAGTATTTT. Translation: CASSPGGNRAGDTQYF.

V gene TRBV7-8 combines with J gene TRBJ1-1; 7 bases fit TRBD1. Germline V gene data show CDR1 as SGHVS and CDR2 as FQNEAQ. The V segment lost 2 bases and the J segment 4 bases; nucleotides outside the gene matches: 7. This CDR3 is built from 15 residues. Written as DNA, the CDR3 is TGTGCCAGCAGCTTATATGAGGGGGCAGGCACTGAAGCTTTCTTT. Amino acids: CASSLYEGAGTEAFF.

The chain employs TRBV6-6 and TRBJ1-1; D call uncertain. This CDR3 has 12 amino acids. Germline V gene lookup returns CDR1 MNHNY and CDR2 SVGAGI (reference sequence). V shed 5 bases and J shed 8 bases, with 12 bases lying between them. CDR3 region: CASSNRLSEAFF. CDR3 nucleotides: TGTGCCAGCAGTAACCGACTGTCCGAAGCTTTCTTT.

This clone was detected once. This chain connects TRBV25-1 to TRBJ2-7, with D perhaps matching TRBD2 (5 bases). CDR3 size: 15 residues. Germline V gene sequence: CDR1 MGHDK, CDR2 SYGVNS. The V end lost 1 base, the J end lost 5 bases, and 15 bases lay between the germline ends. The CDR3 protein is CASSESGRERNEQYF. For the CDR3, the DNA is TGTGCCAGCAGTGAATCGGGTAGGGAGAGGAACGAGCAGTACTTC.

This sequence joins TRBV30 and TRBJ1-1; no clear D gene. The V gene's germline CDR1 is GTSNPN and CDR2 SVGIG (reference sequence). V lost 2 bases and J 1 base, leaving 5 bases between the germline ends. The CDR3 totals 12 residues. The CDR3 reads CAWSYGNTEAFF. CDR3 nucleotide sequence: TGTGCCTGGAGTTACGGGAACACTGAAGCTTTCTTT.

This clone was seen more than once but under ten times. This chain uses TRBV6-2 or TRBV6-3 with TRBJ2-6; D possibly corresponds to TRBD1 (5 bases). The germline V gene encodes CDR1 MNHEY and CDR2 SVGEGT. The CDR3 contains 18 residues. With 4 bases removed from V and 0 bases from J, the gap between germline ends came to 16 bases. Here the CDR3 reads CASSLIAGWDSGANVLTF. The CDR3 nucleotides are TGTGCCAGCAGTTTGATCGCAGGGTGGGACTCTGGGGCCAACGTCCTGACTTTC.

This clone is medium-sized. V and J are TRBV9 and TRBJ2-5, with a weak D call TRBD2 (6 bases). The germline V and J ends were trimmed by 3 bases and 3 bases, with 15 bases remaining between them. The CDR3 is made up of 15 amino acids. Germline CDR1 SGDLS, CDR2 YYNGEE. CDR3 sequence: CASSGKPGEKETQYF. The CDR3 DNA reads TGTGCCAGCAGCGGGAAACCGGGGGAAAAAGAGACCCAGTACTTC. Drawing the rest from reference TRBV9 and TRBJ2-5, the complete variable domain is DSGVTQTPKHLITATGQRVTLRCSPRSGDLSVYWYQQSLDQGLQFLIQYYNGEERAKGNILERFSAQQFPDLHSELNLSSLELGDSALYFCASSGKPGEKETQYFGPGTRLLVL.

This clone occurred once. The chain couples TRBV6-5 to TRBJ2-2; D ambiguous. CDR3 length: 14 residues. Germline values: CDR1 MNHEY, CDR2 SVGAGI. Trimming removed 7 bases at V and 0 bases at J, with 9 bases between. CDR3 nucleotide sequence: TGTGCCAGCAATAGGAGAGCGAACACCGGGGAGCTGTTTTTT. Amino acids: CASNRRANTGELFF.

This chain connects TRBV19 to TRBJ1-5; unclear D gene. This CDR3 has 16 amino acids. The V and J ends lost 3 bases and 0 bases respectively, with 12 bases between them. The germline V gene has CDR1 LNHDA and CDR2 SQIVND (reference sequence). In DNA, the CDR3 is TGTGCCAGTAGTATTATTGGCAGAAATAGCAATCAGCCCCAGCATTTT. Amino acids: CASSIIGRNSNQPQHF.

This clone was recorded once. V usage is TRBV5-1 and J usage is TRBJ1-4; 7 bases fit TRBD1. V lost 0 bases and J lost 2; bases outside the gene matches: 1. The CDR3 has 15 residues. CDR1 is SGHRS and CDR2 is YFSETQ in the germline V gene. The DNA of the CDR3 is TGCGCCAGCAGCTTGGCACAGGGGACTAATGAAAAACTGTTTTTT. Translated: CASSLAQGTNEKLFF.

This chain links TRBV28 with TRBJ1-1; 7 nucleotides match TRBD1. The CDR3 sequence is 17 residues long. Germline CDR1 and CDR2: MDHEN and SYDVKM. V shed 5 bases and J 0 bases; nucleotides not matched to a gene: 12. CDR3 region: CASSGPGQTLMNTEAFF. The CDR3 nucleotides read TGTGCCAGCAGTGGCCCGGGACAGACGCTAATGAACACTGAAGCTTTCTTT.

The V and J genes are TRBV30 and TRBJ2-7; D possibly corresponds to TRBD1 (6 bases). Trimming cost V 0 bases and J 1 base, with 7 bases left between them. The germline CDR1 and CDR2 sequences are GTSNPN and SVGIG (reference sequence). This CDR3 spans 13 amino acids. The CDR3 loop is CAWSVGQSYEQYF. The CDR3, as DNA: TGTGCCTGGAGTGTTGGACAGTCCTACGAGCAGTACTTC.

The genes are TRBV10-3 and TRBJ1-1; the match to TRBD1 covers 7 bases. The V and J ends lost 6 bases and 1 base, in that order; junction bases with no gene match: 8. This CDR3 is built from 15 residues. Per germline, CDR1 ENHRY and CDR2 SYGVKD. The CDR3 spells CAIRTDRLENTEAFF. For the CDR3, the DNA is TGTGCCATCAGGACGGACAGGCTCGAGAACACTGAAGCTTTCTTT.

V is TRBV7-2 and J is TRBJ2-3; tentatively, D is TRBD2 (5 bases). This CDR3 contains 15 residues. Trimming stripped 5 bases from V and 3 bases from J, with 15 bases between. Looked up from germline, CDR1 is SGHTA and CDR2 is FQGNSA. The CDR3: CASSPRLKKTDTQYF. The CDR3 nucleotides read TGTGCCAGCAGCCCACGACTAAAGAAGACAGATACGCAGTATTTT.

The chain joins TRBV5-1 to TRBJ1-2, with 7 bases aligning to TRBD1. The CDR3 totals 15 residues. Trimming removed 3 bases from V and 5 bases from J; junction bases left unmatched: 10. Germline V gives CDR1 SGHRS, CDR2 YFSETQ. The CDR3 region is CASSSVPGQTYGYTF. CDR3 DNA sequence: TGCGCCAGCAGCTCCGTCCCGGGACAGACTTATGGCTACACCTTC.

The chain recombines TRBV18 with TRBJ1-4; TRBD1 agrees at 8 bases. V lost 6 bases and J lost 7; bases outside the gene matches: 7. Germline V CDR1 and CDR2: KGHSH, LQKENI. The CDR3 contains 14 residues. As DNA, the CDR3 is TGTGCCAGCTCCGCAGGGGGCGAGGGTGAAAAACTGTTTTTT. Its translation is CASSAGGEGEKLFF.

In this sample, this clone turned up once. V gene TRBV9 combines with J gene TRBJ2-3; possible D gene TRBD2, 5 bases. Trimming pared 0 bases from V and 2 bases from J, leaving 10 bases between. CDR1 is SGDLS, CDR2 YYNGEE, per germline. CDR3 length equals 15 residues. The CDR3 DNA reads TGTGCCAGCAGCGTAGGTCCGGGGAACACAGATACGCAGTATTTT. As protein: CASSVGPGNTDTQYF.

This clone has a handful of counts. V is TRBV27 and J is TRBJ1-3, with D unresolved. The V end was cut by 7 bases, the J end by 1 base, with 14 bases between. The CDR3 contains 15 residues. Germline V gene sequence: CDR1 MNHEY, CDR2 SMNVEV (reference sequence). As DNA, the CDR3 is TGTGCCAGCAAAATCGCGGCAGCTTCTGGAAACACCATATATTTT. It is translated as CASKIAAASGNTIYF.

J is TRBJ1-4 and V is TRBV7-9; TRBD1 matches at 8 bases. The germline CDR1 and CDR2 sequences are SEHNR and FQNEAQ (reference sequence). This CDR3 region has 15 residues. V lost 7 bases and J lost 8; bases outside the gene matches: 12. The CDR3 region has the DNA TGTGCCAGCACCTCGTCGCCAGGGGGCATCGAAAAACTGTTTTTT. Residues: CASTSSPGGIEKLFF.

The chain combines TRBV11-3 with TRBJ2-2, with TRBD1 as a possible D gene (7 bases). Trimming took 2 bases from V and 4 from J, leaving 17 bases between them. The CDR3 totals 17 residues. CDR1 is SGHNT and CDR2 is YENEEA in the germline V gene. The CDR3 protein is CASSLTPTGRSTGELFF. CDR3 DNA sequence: TGTGCCAGCAGCTTAACCCCGACAGGGAGGAGCACCGGGGAGCTGTTTTTT.

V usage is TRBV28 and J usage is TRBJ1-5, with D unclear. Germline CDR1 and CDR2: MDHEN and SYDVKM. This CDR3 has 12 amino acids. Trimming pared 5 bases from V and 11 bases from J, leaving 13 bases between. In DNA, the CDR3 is TGTGCCAGCAGTACCATCTCCCCAGCCCAGCATTTT. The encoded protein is CASSTISPAQHF.

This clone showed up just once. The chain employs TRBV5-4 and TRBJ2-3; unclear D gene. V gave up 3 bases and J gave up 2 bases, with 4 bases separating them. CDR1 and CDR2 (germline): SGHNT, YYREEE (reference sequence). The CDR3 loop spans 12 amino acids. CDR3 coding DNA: TGTGCCAGCAGCTCTTACACAGATACGCAGTATTTT. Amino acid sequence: CASSSYTDTQYF.